This entry features one TCR beta chain sequence. Germline CDR1 is DFQATT and CDR2 is SNEGSKA (reference sequence). The CDR3 contains 12 residues. V lost 6 bases and J lost 4, with 10 bases in between. The sample is drawn from a study of identical twins. Template switching added a universal primer site; cDNA carried unique molecular identifiers. From the 5' RACE reads, TCRdb called clonotypes with MiXCR, one entry per CDR3 protein. The data contain 500,000 to 650,000 distinct CDR3 sequences, 20% to 25% of them singletons. In every case, the donor was a healthy Caucasian. The sample was also reused in another study, on yellow fever vaccine responses in identical twins.

The source material was CD4+ T cells sorted from blood. The origin of this receptor is a young woman in good health. The rearrangement links TRBV20-1 to TRBJ2-1; D not certain. DNA for the CDR3: TGCAGTGCCACCGCGGAATACAATGAGCAGTTCTTC. Translation: CSATAEYNEQFF.